Shown below are 19 T cell receptor beta chains from a single sample sequenced in a study of shared clonotypes between healthy human individuals. Naive CD8 cells were CD45RO-negative, positively selected for CCR7, excluding terminally differentiated effector memory CD45RA+ cells. This table comes from immunoSEQ multiplex PCR, and its TCRdb copy is limited to in-frame clones, with some not included. The table shows more than 2 million clones, with approximately 95% occurring only once. The sequencing input was naive CD8+ T cells sorted from blood. The origin of the receptors is a man between 18 and 35 years old in good health.

The rearrangement uses TRBV5-4 and TRBJ2-3; weak D call: TRBD2 (6 bases). V was cut by 1 base and J by 2 bases, with 20 bases left in between. The CDR3 consists of 18 residues. From germline, CDR1 is SGHNT and CDR2 YYREEE (reference sequence). The CDR3 here is CASSLSPSEFLLTDTQYF. The DNA for the CDR3 is TGTGCCAGCAGCTTGTCTCCTAGCGAGTTCCTACTCACAGATACGCAGTATTTT.

A remark on this clone: Different DNA sequences within this sample yield the same CDR3. The V gene is TRBV7-9, the J gene TRBJ2-5; 11 bases map to TRBD1. With V trimmed by 3 bases and J by 2 bases, 2 bases remained unmatched. The CDR3 is 15 residues long. Germline loops: CDR1 SEHNR, CDR2 FQNEAQ (reference sequence). The CDR3 spells CASSLGTGGQETQYF. CDR3 in DNA: TGTGCCAGCAGCTTGGGGACAGGGGGACAAGAGACCCAGTACTTC.

This chain connects TRBV4-1 to TRBJ2-1; TRBD2 matches 8 bases. Per the germline V gene, CDR1 is MGHRA and CDR2 is YSYEKL. The V segment lost 3 bases and the J segment 6 bases; nucleotides outside the gene matches: 10. The CDR3 spans 16 residues. The CDR3: CASSQWAGTRSNEQFF. CDR3 DNA: TGCGCCAGCAGCCAGTGGGCCGGGACTAGAAGCAATGAGCAGTTCTTC.

The J gene is TRBJ1-6, the V gene TRBV4-1, with D uncertain. The CDR3 consists of 18 residues. V was shortened by 3 bases and J by 0 bases, with 15 bases between the two germline ends. Germline V lookup: CDR1 MGHRA, CDR2 YSYEKL. CDR3: CASSQQHTTSSYNSPLHF. CDR3 nucleotide sequence: TGCGCCAGCAGCCAGCAGCACACCACGAGCTCCTATAATTCACCCCTCCACTTT.

CDR3 amino acids: CAIHKTQGDRTNTEAFF. The CDR3 coding sequence is TGTGCCATCCATAAGACACAGGGAGATCGAACCAACACTGAAGCTTTCTTT. J is TRBJ1-1 and V is TRBV2, with D perhaps matching TRBD1 (6 bases). CDR1 SNHLY and CDR2 FYNNEI come from the germline V gene. Between the trimmed V and J ends, which lost 10 bases and 2 bases, there was a span of 26 bases. The CDR3 has 17 amino acids.

The V and J genes are TRBV6-5 and TRBJ1-1; D call uncertain. This CDR3 is built from 16 residues. Germline V gives CDR1 MNHEY, CDR2 SVGAGI. Deletions cut 0 bases from V and 1 base from J, with 12 bases between. The CDR3 DNA follows: TGTGCCAGCAGTTACTCGGTAATGGAGGGGAACACTGAAGCTTTCTTT. Translated: CASSYSVMEGNTEAFF.

This clone was detected only once. The rearrangement joins TRBV11-3 to TRBJ2-3; 11 bases are a match to TRBD1. The trim removed 5 bases at V and 5 bases at J, leaving 9 bases unmatched. This CDR3 has 16 amino acids. CDR1 is SGHNT, CDR2 YENEEA, per germline. CDR3 amino acids: CASSRTGGAELDTQYF. The CDR3, as DNA: TGTGCCAGCAGCCGGACAGGGGGCGCCGAGTTAGATACGCAGTATTTT.

The rearrangement joins TRBV7-9 to TRBJ2-7; 9 nucleotides line up with TRBD2. The germline CDR1 and CDR2 sequences are SEHNR and FQNEAQ (reference sequence). The CDR3 runs to 16 residues. J was trimmed by 5 bases and V by 2 bases; bases with no gene match: 10. The CDR3 region is CASSLRTASGTDEQYF. CDR3 coding DNA: TGTGCCAGCAGCTTAAGGACGGCTAGCGGGACGGACGAGCAGTACTTC. Filled out from reference TRBV7-9 and TRBJ2-7, the complete variable domain reads DTGVSQNPRHKITKRGQNVTFRCDPISEHNRLYWYRQTLGQGPEFLTYFQNEAQLEKSRLLSDRFSAERPKGSFSTLEIQRTEQGDSAMYLCASSLRTASGTDEQYFGPGTRLTVT.

With regard to this clone: The sample holds other DNA sequences that translate to the same CDR3. CDR3 in amino acids: CASSLSGGDTEAFF. DNA of the CDR3: TGTGCCAGCAGTTTATCGGGTGGTGACACTGAAGCTTTCTTT. The rearrangement joins TRBV27 to TRBJ1-1; D unclear. The CDR3 is 14 residues long. Germline V gene sequence: CDR1 MNHEY, CDR2 SMNVEV (reference sequence). V lost 0 bases and J lost 3, with 8 bases in between.

The V call is TRBV30, the J call TRBJ1-2; D unresolved. This CDR3 is built from 13 residues. V shed 5 bases and J shed 0 bases, with 10 bases lying between them. Germline V gene lookup returns CDR1 GTSNPN and CDR2 SVGIG (reference sequence). The CDR3 region is CAWDPGANYGYTF. The CDR3 bases are TGTGCCTGGGACCCGGGAGCTAACTATGGCTACACCTTC.

As DNA, the CDR3 is TGCGCCAGCAGCTTGGTCAGCGTATCTGATGAAGCTTTCTTT. The encoded protein is CASSLVSVSDEAFF. V and J are TRBV5-1 and TRBJ1-1, with D unresolved. The CDR3 length is 14 residues. Deletions cut 0 bases from V and 7 bases from J, with 13 bases between. Germline lookup yields CDR1 SGHRS and CDR2 YFSETQ.

This clone came up once. The gene calls are TRBV6-1 and TRBJ2-1, with D tentatively TRBD2 (5 bases). The V and J ends lost 1 base and 7 bases respectively, with 11 bases between them. This CDR3 is 14 amino acids long. Germline CDR1 and CDR2: MNHNS and SASEGT. This CDR3 is CASSEVGLWNEQFF. The DNA of the CDR3 is TGTGCCAGCAGTGAAGTAGGACTTTGGAATGAGCAGTTCTTC.

This rearrangement joins TRBV11-2 to TRBJ1-5, with a possible D match to TRBD1 (5 bases). Germline V gene lookup returns CDR1 SGHAT and CDR2 FQNNGV. The CDR3 runs to 15 residues. Trimming cost V 1 base and J 6 bases, with 13 bases left between them. The CDR3 region is CASSLAPGTIQPQHF. The CDR3 DNA reads TGTGCCAGCAGCTTAGCGCCAGGGACGATTCAGCCCCAGCATTTT.

This chain uses TRBV19 with TRBJ2-2; maybe TRBD1 (6 bases). There are 15 residues in the CDR3. Per the germline V gene, CDR1 is LNHDA and CDR2 is SQIVND (reference sequence). Trimming shortened V by 4 bases and J by 5 bases, and 14 bases separated the two germline ends. CDR3 in DNA: TGTGCCAGTAGTACCTGGACAGCTTTTACCGGGGAGCTGTTTTTT. This codes for CASSTWTAFTGELFF.

The genes are TRBV7-9 and TRBJ2-5; 12 bases match TRBD2. The end of the DNA is better explained by TRBJ2-7, so the J call may be wrong. The CDR3 runs to 15 residues. The V gene's germline CDR1 is SEHNR and CDR2 FQNEAQ (reference sequence). The CDR3 protein is CASSSRTSGDYEQYF. CDR3 in DNA: TGTGCCAGCAGCAGTCGGACTAGCGGGGACTACGAGCAGTACTTC.

This clone was detected only once. Other nucleotide sequences in the sample specify the same CDR3. The chain links TRBV6-5 to TRBJ1-1; possibly TRBD1 for D (6 bases). V was cut by 0 bases and J by 8 bases, with 10 bases left in between. The CDR3 has 13 residues. CDR1 is MNHEY and CDR2 is SVGAGI in the germline V gene. DNA for the CDR3: TGTGCCAGCAGTTACTCGATAGGGGGGGAAGCTTTCTTT. It yields the protein CASSYSIGGEAFF.

The rearrangement links TRBV7-8 to TRBJ1-1; D is undetermined. Germline V gene lookup returns CDR1 SGHVS and CDR2 FQNEAQ. The CDR3 is made up of 14 amino acids. V lost 3 bases and J lost 6, with 14 bases in between. CDR3: CASSFSLMRSEAFF. The CDR3 nucleotides read TGTGCCAGCAGCTTTTCATTGATGAGGTCTGAAGCTTTCTTT.

The V gene is TRBV5-5, the J gene TRBJ1-4; TRBD1 is a possible D gene (5 bases). The CDR3 totals 17 residues. V was pared by 4 bases and J by 0 bases, with 16 bases between. Germline CDR1 is SGHKS and CDR2 is YYEKEE (reference sequence). This CDR3 reads CASSGMSKGATNEKLFF. For the CDR3, the DNA is TGTGCCAGCAGCGGTATGAGTAAAGGGGCAACTAATGAAAAACTGTTTTTT.

This rearrangement joins TRBV5-1 to TRBJ2-7, with 8 bases fitting TRBD1. J was trimmed by 5 bases and V by 2 bases; bases with no gene match: 3. The CDR3 runs to 13 residues. Germline V gives CDR1 SGHRS, CDR2 YFSETQ. The CDR3 bases are TGCGCCAGCAGCTTCACAGGGGGTAACGAGCAGTACTTC. It translates to CASSFTGGNEQYF.